The 13 T cell receptor beta chains reported below all come from one sample, sequenced in a study of Tregs in tolerant kidney transplant recipients. Their cognate antigens are unknown. Only in-frame clones appear in the TCRdb table, and some are missing; sequencing was by immunoSEQ multiplex PCR. The sample includes under 13,000 clones, under 95% of them seen just once. Here the sequenced sample was Tregs from blood cultured with allogeneic cells, taken before the transplant. These receptors originate from a human patient who received a combined kidney and bone marrow transplant.

The gene calls are TRBV5-1 and TRBJ2-7, with 8 positions matching TRBD2. Germline CDR1 SGHRS, CDR2 YFSETQ. The CDR3 extends over 12 amino acids. The V gene end was trimmed by 3 bases and the J gene end by 6 bases; junction bases not matched to a gene: 2. CDR3 coding DNA: TGCGCCAGCAGCTCCCTAGCGGGCGAGCAGTACTTC. Protein sequence: CASSSLAGEQYF. Filled out from reference TRBV5-1 and TRBJ2-7, the complete variable domain reads KAGVTQTPRYLIKTRGQQVTLSCSPISGHRSVSWYQQTPGQGLQFLFEYFSETQRNKGNFPGRFSGRQFSNSRSEMNVSTLELGDSALYLCASSSLAGEQYFGPGTRLTVT.

V is TRBV30 and J is TRBJ1-2; unclear D gene. CDR1 and CDR2 from the germline V gene are GTSNPN and SVGIG (reference sequence). Trimming took 6 bases from V and 4 from J, leaving 15 bases between them. CDR3 length: 13 amino acids. The CDR3 DNA reads as TGTGCCTGTGTAAGGGAGCGGCCCTATGGCTACACCTTC. Residues: CACVRERPYGYTF.

This rearrangement joins TRBV27 to TRBJ2-7; 7 bases map to TRBD1. Per germline, CDR1 MNHEY and CDR2 SMNVEV (reference sequence). The ends lost 5 bases at V and 0 bases at J; junction bases unmatched: 1. The CDR3 contains 13 residues. CDR3 nucleotide sequence: TGTGCCAGCAGTAGGGACAGCTCCTACGAGCAGTACTTC. The encoded protein is CASSRDSSYEQYF.

The chain uses TRBV5-1 and TRBJ1-1, with D unresolved. This CDR3 comprises 14 residues. Germline loops: CDR1 SGHRS, CDR2 YFSETQ. Trimming removed 6 bases at V and 1 base at J, with 13 bases between. The CDR3 protein is CASKFRAQNTEAFF. CDR3 DNA sequence: TGCGCCAGCAAATTTAGGGCGCAGAACACTGAAGCTTTCTTT.

This clone appeared once. This chain uses TRBV5-1 with TRBJ2-7; possibly TRBD1 for D (6 bases). V dropped 2 bases and J dropped 6 bases, with 12 bases sitting between them. The germline V gene encodes CDR1 SGHRS and CDR2 YFSETQ. This CDR3 spans 13 amino acids. Written as DNA, the CDR3 is TGCGCCAGCAGCTTACTACAGGGTAGCGAGCAGTACTTC. Protein product: CASSLLQGSEQYF.

This chain joins TRBV5-1 and TRBJ2-5; 7 bases match TRBD1. The CDR3 sequence is 15 residues long. Trimming cost V 5 bases and J 6 bases; bases outside gene matches: 13. Germline V gives CDR1 SGHRS, CDR2 YFSETQ. The CDR3 DNA is TGCGCCAGCAGGGAGCCGGGACAGATTGCGAAGACCCAGTACTTC. Amino acid sequence: CASREPGQIAKTQYF.

The chain combines TRBV7-2 with TRBJ2-7, with 11 bases lining up with TRBD1. J was trimmed by 7 bases and V by 5 bases; bases with no gene match: 7. The CDR3 covers 14 residues. Germline CDR1 reads SGHTA; CDR2 reads FQGNSA. The CDR3 loop reads CASSTDRGRWEQYF. For the CDR3, the DNA is TGTGCCAGCAGCACGGACAGGGGGCGCTGGGAGCAGTACTTC.

The chain recombines TRBV18 with TRBJ2-3, with TRBD2 as a possible D gene (6 bases). Trimming took 3 bases from V and 1 from J, leaving 11 bases between them. Per the germline V gene, CDR1 is KGHSH and CDR2 is LQKENI. The CDR3 is 15 residues long. The CDR3 region is CASSPSSERTDTQYF. DNA of the CDR3: TGTGCCAGCTCACCGTCTAGCGAGCGCACAGATACGCAGTATTTT.

This chain uses TRBV6-4 with TRBJ1-1, with a possible D match to TRBD1 (5 bases). The germline V and J ends were trimmed by 4 bases and 3 bases, with 9 bases remaining between them. CDR3 length: 13 residues. Per germline, CDR1 MRHNA and CDR2 SNTAGT. The CDR3 reads CASSAQVDTEAFF. CDR3 nucleotide sequence: TGTGCCAGCAGTGCACAGGTTGACACTGAAGCTTTCTTT.

The chain couples TRBV4-3 to TRBJ1-2, with 8 bases matching TRBD1. The length of the CDR3 is 14 residues. With V trimmed by 5 bases and J by 7 bases, 9 bases remained unmatched. Germline V gene sequence: CDR1 LGHNA, CDR2 YSLEER. The CDR3 DNA reads as TGCGCCAGCAGCTCCAACCAGGGGGCAAGTGGCTACACCTTC. It is translated as CASSSNQGASGYTF.

J is TRBJ2-3 and V is TRBV14; the D call may be TRBD1 or TRBD2 (5 bases each). The V gene's germline CDR1 is SGHDN and CDR2 FVKESK. The V end lost 2 bases, the J end lost 3 bases, and 18 bases lay between the germline ends. The length of the CDR3 is 17 residues. The chain's CDR3 is CASSQTGARSKTDTQYF. The CDR3 DNA reads as TGTGCCAGCAGCCAAACCGGGGCCCGGAGTAAAACAGATACGCAGTATTTT.

J is TRBJ2-1 and V is TRBV4-3; 7 bases are a match to TRBD2. The CDR3 contains 17 residues. The germline CDR1 and CDR2 sequences are LGHNA and YSLEER. Trimming cost V 1 base and J 0 bases; bases outside gene matches: 6. The CDR3 nucleotides are TGCGCCAGCAGCCAAGTAGCGGGCCTATTCTCCTACAATGAGCAGTTCTTC. Translation: CASSQVAGLFSYNEQFF.

The chain employs TRBV11-3 and TRBJ2-1; TRBD1 agrees at 8 bases. The germline CDR1 and CDR2 sequences are SGHNT and YENEEA. The CDR3 spans 17 residues. Unmatched junction bases numbered 12, after V lost 3 bases and J lost 5 bases. The CDR3 DNA reads as TGTGCCAGCAGCTTTCAGGTTGGGACAGGTTATAACAATGAGCAGTTCTTC. Amino acid sequence: CASSFQVGTGYNNEQFF.